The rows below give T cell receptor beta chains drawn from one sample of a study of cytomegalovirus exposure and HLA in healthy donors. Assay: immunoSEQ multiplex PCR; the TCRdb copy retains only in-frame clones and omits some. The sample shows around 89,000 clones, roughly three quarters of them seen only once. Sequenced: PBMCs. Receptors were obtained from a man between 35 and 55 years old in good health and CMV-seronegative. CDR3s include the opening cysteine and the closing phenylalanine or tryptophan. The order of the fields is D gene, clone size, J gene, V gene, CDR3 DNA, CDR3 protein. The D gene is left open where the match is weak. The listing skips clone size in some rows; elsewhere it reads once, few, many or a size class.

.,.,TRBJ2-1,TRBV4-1,TGCGCCAGCAGCCAAGAGCGGTACAATGAGCAGTTCTTC,CASSQERYNEQFF
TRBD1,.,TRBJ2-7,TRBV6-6,TGTGCCAGCAGTTACGACAGGGGATCCCACGAGCAGTACTTC,CASSYDRGSHEQYF
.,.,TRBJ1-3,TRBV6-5,TGTGCTAGCAGTTACCGGGAACCAGGAAACACCATATATTTT,CASSYREPGNTIYF
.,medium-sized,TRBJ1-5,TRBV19,TGTGCCAGTAGTATTTCCGGGGAACATAGCAATCAGCCCCAGCATTTT,CASSISGEHSNQPQHF
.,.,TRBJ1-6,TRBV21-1,TGTGCCAGCAGCAAAGCTCTCCCAGGGGTTGATAATTCACCCCTCCACTTT,CASSKALPGVDNSPLHF
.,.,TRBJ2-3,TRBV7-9,TGTGCCAGCAGCTTAGCGTTAAGGCAGGCGACAGATACGCAGTATTTT,CASSLALRQATDTQYF
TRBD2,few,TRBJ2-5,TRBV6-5,TGTGCCAGCAGTTATGAAGCGGGGGGGCAAGAGACCCAGTACTTC,CASSYEAGGQETQYF
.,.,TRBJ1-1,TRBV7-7,TGTGCCAGCAGTCCTCAAATTGGAGCTGAAGCTTTCTTT,CASSPQIGAEAFF
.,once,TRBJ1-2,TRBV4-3,TGCGCCAGCAGCCAAGATTCGTCCAGGGATGGCTACACCTTC,CASSQDSSRDGYTF
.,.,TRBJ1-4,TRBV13,TGTGCCAGCAGCTTAGTTCTGGGGAGTGGCGAAAAACTGTTTTTT,CASSLVLGSGEKLFF
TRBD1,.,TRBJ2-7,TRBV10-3,TGTGCCATCAGTGAGGTAGGGGGCTCGCACGAGCAGTACTTC,CAISEVGGSHEQYF
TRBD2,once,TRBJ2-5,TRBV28,TGTGCCAGCAGGGGGGGGACGACCCGTCGGCAAGAGACCCAGTACTTC,CASRGGTTRRQETQYF
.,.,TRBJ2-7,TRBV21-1,TGTGCCAGCAGCCCCCCACCCCAGGACAGGGGCCACGAGCAGTACTTC,CASSPPPQDRGHEQYF
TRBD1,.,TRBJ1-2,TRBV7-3,TGTGCCAGCAGCTATAGGGGGCGAGGCTACACCTTC,CASSYRGRGYTF
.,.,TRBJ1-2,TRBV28,TGTGCCAGCAGTTTGGGGGGAGGTCCGTATGGCTACACCTTC,CASSLGGGPYGYTF
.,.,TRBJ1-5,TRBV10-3,TGTGCCATTAGCCCGGTCGGGGGGCCTAGCAATCAGCCCCAGCATTTT,CAISPVGGPSNQPQHF
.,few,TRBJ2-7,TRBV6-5,TGTGCCAGCAGTTACACGGGGATCGAGGCCTACGAGCAGTACTTC,CASSYTGIEAYEQYF
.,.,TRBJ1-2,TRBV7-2,TGTGCCAGCAGCCCGGGACTTCAGGCTGCTGGCTACACCTTC,CASSPGLQAAGYTF
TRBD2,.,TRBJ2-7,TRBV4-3,TGCGCCAGCAGCCGAGAGACGGGGGGAAGCTCCTACGAGCAGTACTTC,CASSRETGGSSYEQYF
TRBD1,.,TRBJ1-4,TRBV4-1,TGCGCCAGCAGCGAGGACAGGGGTGAAAAACTGTTTTTT,CASSEDRGEKLFF
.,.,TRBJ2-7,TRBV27,TGTGCCAGCAGTTTGGTACGAGCCTACGAGCAGTACTTC,CASSLVRAYEQYF
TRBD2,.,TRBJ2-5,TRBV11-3,TGTGCCAGCAGCCCCGGGACTAGGGGGGAGACCCAGTACTTC,CASSPGTRGETQYF
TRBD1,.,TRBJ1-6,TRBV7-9,TGTGCCAGCAGCTACCCCGGACAGGGGTCCTCACCCCTCCACTTT,CASSYPGQGSSPLHF
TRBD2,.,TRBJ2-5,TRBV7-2,TGTGCCAGCAGTCTAACCCCTAGCGGGGGTCCTTTGACCCAGTACTTC,CASSLTPSGGPLTQYF
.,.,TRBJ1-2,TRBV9,TGTGCCAGCAGTGGAGACAGGTATGAGAACTATGGCTACACCTTC,CASSGDRYENYGYTF
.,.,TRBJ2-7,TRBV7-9,TGTGCCAGCAGCTTAGAGGAGGTGACAGGCAACTACGAGCAGTACTTC,CASSLEEVTGNYEQYF
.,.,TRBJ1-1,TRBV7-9,TGTGCCAGCAGCCGGGGGGCGGGACTGGTGAACACTGAAGCTTTCTTT,CASSRGAGLVNTEAFF
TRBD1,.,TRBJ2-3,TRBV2,TGTGCCAGCAAGGGGACAGGGGACACAGATACGCAGTATTTT,CASKGTGDTDTQYF
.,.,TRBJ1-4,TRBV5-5,TGTGCCAGCAGCTTTGGTCCGGGGAAGGGTGAAAAACTGTTTTTT,CASSFGPGKGEKLFF
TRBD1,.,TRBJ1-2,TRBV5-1,TGCGCCAGCAGCCCCGGACAGGGACACTATGGCTACACCTTC,CASSPGQGHYGYTF
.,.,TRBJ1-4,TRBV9,TGTGCCAGCAGCGTAGATGCGGCAACTAATGAAAAACTGTTTTTT,CASSVDAATNEKLFF
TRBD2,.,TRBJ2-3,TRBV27,TGTGCCAGCAGTTTATTAGCGGGGGGCACAGATACGCAGTATTTT,CASSLLAGGTDTQYF
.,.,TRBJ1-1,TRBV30,TGTGCCTGGAAACAGGGTTCCGCTGAAGCTTTCTTT,CAWKQGSAEAFF
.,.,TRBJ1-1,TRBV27,TGTGCCAGTAATCCGGGGGGTTACGGTTCGCCTGAAGCTTTCTTT,CASNPGGYGSPEAFF
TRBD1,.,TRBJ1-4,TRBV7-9,TGTGCCAGCAGCTCACCCCCCGCTGGGTTGGGACAGGACAATGAAAAACTGTTTTTT,CASSSPPAGLGQDNEKLFF
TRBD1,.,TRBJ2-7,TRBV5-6,TGTGCCAGCAGGTACAGGGGCTCCTACGAGCAGTACTTC,CASRYRGSYEQYF
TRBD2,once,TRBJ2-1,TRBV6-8,TGTGCCAGCAGACTCCATTCTAGCGGGGGTGGGGATGAGCAGTTCTTC,CASRLHSSGGGDEQFF
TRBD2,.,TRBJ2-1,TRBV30,TGTGCCTGGAGTGTAGGAGGGACTAGCGGGGCGCAGTTCTTC,CAWSVGGTSGAQFF
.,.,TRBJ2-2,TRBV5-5,TGTGCCAGCACCATTATCGGGGTGAACACCGGGGAGCTGTTTTTT,CASTIIGVNTGELFF
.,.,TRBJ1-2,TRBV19,TGTGCCAGTAGGAGGGGAGGAGATGGCTACACCTTC,CASRRGGDGYTF
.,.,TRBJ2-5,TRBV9,TGTGCCAGCAGTCGGGGGGCCCAAGAGACCCAGTACTTC,CASSRGAQETQYF
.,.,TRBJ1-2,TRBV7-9,TGTGCCAGCAGCTTAGTCCTGGGAGGCGACTATGGCTACACCTTC,CASSLVLGGDYGYTF
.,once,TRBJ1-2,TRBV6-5,TGTGCCAGCAGTTACTCACTAAACTATGGCTACACCTTC,CASSYSLNYGYTF
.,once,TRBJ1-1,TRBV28,TGTGCCAGCAGTTTAATCGGGGGATGGGGCACTGAAGCTTTCTTT,CASSLIGGWGTEAFF
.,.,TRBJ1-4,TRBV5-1,TGCGCCAGCAGCGATGGGACGGGAGCTAATGAAAAACTGTTTTTT,CASSDGTGANEKLFF
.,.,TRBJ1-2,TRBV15,TGTGCCACCAGCTCAGGGGCTACGGGCTACACCTTC,CATSSGATGYTF
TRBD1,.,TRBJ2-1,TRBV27,TGTGCCAGCGGGGGACAGGGGACAGTAGATGAGCAGTTCTTC,CASGGQGTVDEQFF
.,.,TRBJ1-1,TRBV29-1,TGCAGCGTTGAAGGACAGAACACTGAAGCTTTCTTT,CSVEGQNTEAFF
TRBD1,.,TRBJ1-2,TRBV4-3,TGCGCCAGCAGCCAAGAGAGGGGGCAAGGTGGCTACACCTTC,CASSQERGQGGYTF
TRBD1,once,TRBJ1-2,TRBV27,TGTGCCAGCAGTTCTCCGTCTGCCCAGGGGGCGGTAGGTGGCTACACCTTC,CASSSPSAQGAVGGYTF
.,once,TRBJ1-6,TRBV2,TGTGCCAGCAGGTCTGGGAGCTCCTATAATTCACCCCTCCACTTT,CASRSGSSYNSPLHF
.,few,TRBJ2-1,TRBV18,TGTGCCAGCTCACCACGGGACTTCAATGAGCAGTTCTTC,CASSPRDFNEQFF
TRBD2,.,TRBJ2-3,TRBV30,TGTGCCTGGAGTGTTAGCGGGGGGTTCACAGATACGCAGTATTTT,CAWSVSGGFTDTQYF
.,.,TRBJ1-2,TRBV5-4,TGTGCCAGCAGCTTGGTCCCGAGAGACTATGGCTACACCTTC,CASSLVPRDYGYTF
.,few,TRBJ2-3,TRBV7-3,TGTGCCAGCAGCTCCCAGGGGCAGTTTAGCACAGATACGCAGTATTTT,CASSSQGQFSTDTQYF